The 23 T cell receptor beta chains below were found in one sample sequenced in a study of beta chain features in type 1 diabetes. The study, taken as a whole, reports: Shortening of TCRB CDR3s, moderate but significant, appeared in all four CD4+ subsets of Type 1 diabetes patients.

Expressed TCRB transcripts were sequenced, since all the RNA that had been isolated was reverse transcribed. TCRdb keeps only in-frame clones here, not all; method: immunoSEQ multiplex PCR. The sample consists of 630,000 or so clones, around an eighth of them appearing once. No antigen has been identified for these receptors. Sequenced input: naive CD4+ T cells from blood. These receptors were collected from a man aged 18 to 30 with type 1 diabetes.

This chain joins TRBV2 and TRBJ2-2, with 12 bases fitting TRBD2. The junction had 9 bases not matched to a gene; V was cut back by 6 bases and J by 7 bases. The CDR3 extends over 16 amino acids. CDR1 and CDR2 from the germline V gene are SNHLY and FYNNEI. The CDR3 spells CASSSLLAGGGGELFF. The CDR3 nucleotides read TGTGCCAGCAGCTCCCTCCTAGCGGGAGGGGGCGGGGAGCTGTTTTTT.

A single count supports this clone. One end of the junction fails to match germline, which may point to a read error. V usage is TRBV7-7 and J usage is TRBJ2-2; no definite D call. Germline V gene data show CDR1 as SSHAT and CDR2 as FNYEAQ (reference sequence). The CDR3 spans 14 residues. The CDR3 protein is CASSFDENTGELFF. CDR3 bases: TGTGCTAGCAGCTTCGACGAGAACACCGGGGAGCTGTTTTTT. Together with reference TRBV7-7 and TRBJ2-2, the CDR3 gives the full variable domain: GAGVSQSPRYKVTKRGQDVTLRCDPISSHATLYWYQQALGQGPEFLTYFNYEAQPDKSGLPSDRFSAERPEGSISTLTIQRTEQRDSAMYRCASSFDENTGELFFGEGSRLTVL.

This chain joins TRBV9 and TRBJ1-2; D is undetermined. V lost 0 bases and J lost 8, with 11 bases in between. The germline V gene has CDR1 SGDLS and CDR2 YYNGEE. CDR3 length: 13 residues. CDR3 nucleotide sequence: TGTGCCAGCAGCGTAGCCGGTAGTACCGGCTACACCTTC. Translating gives CASSVAGSTGYTF.

The gene calls are TRBV7-9 and TRBJ1-2; tentative D call: TRBD1 (5 bases). V gave up 11 bases and J gave up 0 bases, with 10 bases separating them. The germline CDR1 and CDR2 sequences are SEHNR and FQNEAQ (reference sequence). The CDR3 length is 12 residues. CDR3 sequence (DNA): TGTGCCTCCGGGGGAACTAACTATGGCTACACCTTC. Its protein product is CASGGTNYGYTF.

This clone was seen a few times. The chain is built from TRBV5-1 and TRBJ2-3; D is possibly TRBD1 (5 bases). The CDR3 loop spans 14 amino acids. Trimming shortened V by 3 bases and J by 0 bases, and 8 bases separated the two germline ends. From germline, CDR1 is SGHRS and CDR2 YFSETQ. This chain's CDR3 is CASSSDSSTDTQYF. For the CDR3, the DNA is TGCGCCAGCAGCTCCGACAGCAGCACAGATACGCAGTATTTT. The full variable domain, rest sourced from reference TRBV5-1 and TRBJ2-3, is KAGVTQTPRYLIKTRGQQVTLSCSPISGHRSVSWYQQTPGQGLQFLFEYFSETQRNKGNFPGRFSGRQFSNSRSEMNVSTLELGDSALYLCASSSDSSTDTQYFGPGTRLTVL.

This clone was found a few times. This sample also contains other DNA sequences that code for the same CDR3. V is TRBV18 and J is TRBJ2-7; D is unclear. The CDR3 is 13 amino acids. Trimming shortened V by 6 bases and J by 0 bases, and 9 bases separated the two germline ends. Germline CDR1 KGHSH, CDR2 LQKENI. CDR3 residues: CASSPGSSYEQYF. CDR3 coding DNA: TGTGCCAGCTCTCCCGGTAGCTCCTACGAGCAGTACTTC. Variable domain in full (rest from reference TRBV18 and TRBJ2-7): NAGVMQNPRHLVRRRGQEARLRCSPMKGHSHVYWYRQLPEEGLKFMVYLQKENIIDESGMPKERFSAEFPKEGPSILRIQQVVRGDSAAYFCASSPGSSYEQYFGPGTRLTVT.

This clone came up a few times. This chain joins TRBV25-1 and TRBJ2-5; D is uncertain. The CDR3 runs 13 residues. Germline CDR1 reads MGHDK; CDR2 reads SYGVNS. V gave up 3 bases and J gave up 4 bases, with 9 bases separating them. The chain's CDR3 is CASSDSPRETQYF. The CDR3 DNA reads TGTGCCAGCAGTGACAGCCCCCGAGAGACCCAGTACTTC.

The gene calls are TRBV30 and TRBJ1-4; D not certain. With 5 bases removed from V and 4 bases from J, the gap between germline ends came to 20 bases. This CDR3 is 16 amino acids long. Germline V gene data show CDR1 as GTSNPN and CDR2 as SVGIG (reference sequence). The CDR3 nucleotides read TGTGCCTGGTCCCGACGAAGCGGCCGCGTTAATGAAAAACTGTTTTTT. It codes for CAWSRRSGRVNEKLFF.

The chain links TRBV4-1 to TRBJ1-4, with D tentatively TRBD1 (5 bases). Trimming took off 4 bases at V and 8 bases at J, with 11 bases between the two ends. The CDR3 totals 13 residues. Germline CDR1 reads MGHRA; CDR2 reads YSYEKL. This CDR3 is CASSPNGGEKLFF. CDR3 in DNA: TGCGCCAGCAGCCCGAACGGGGGAGAAAAACTGTTTTTT.

The chain recombines TRBV29-1 with TRBJ2-3; perhaps TRBD1 as D (7 bases). Germline assignment: CDR1 SQVTM and CDR2 ANQGSEA. This CDR3 contains 18 residues. V gave up 6 bases and J gave up 7 bases, with 32 bases separating them. The CDR3 bases are TGCAGCGTCCGGGCGTTGGAGCGACAGGGAGGTGTTCGGTATACGCAGTATTTT. Its translation is CSVRALERQGGVRYTQYF.

In its sample, this clone was seen once. V gene TRBV4-3 combines with J gene TRBJ1-6; D unresolved. The CDR3 has 13 amino acids. CDR1 LGHNA and CDR2 YSLEER come from the germline V gene. V was cut by 0 bases and J by 10 bases, with 7 bases left in between. CDR3 nucleotide sequence: TGCGCCAGCAGCCAAGATTCGAAATCACCCCTCCACTTT. The encoded protein is CASSQDSKSPLHF.

The CDR3 loop reads CAWSVWGLYEQYF. CDR3 coding DNA: TGTGCCTGGAGTGTTTGGGGGCTCTACGAGCAGTACTTC. The chain links TRBV30 to TRBJ2-7; a possible D gene is TRBD1 (6 bases). The germline V gene has CDR1 GTSNPN and CDR2 SVGIG (reference sequence). With 0 bases removed from V and 3 bases from J, the gap between germline ends came to 9 bases. This CDR3 comprises 13 residues.

This clone was recorded a few times. The chain uses TRBV4-3 and TRBJ2-1; D is perhaps TRBD1 (5 bases). Trimming cost V 0 bases and J 0 bases, with 9 bases left between them. The germline CDR1 and CDR2 sequences are LGHNA and YSLEER. CDR3 length equals 16 residues. The DNA of the CDR3 is TGCGCCAGCAGCCAAGACAGGGCGAGCTCCTACAATGAGCAGTTCTTC. It translates to CASSQDRASSYNEQFF.

The V call is TRBV7-8, the J call TRBJ2-4, with D tentatively TRBD1 (6 bases). From germline, CDR1 is SGHVS and CDR2 FQNEAQ. Trimming shortened V by 5 bases and J by 13 bases, and 24 bases separated the two germline ends. The length of the CDR3 is 15 residues. The CDR3, as DNA: TGTGCCAGCAGCCAAACTAGATTAAGCCGGACAGTCCAGTACTTC. Translating gives CASSQTRLSRTVQYF.

The rearrangement joins TRBV7-2 to TRBJ2-6; unclear D gene. This CDR3 region has 15 residues. Trimming took 2 bases from V and 0 from J, leaving 5 bases between them. The germline V gene has CDR1 SGHTA and CDR2 FQGNSA. The CDR3 loop is CASSLTGSGANVLTF. In DNA form, the CDR3 reads TGTGCCAGCAGCTTAACGGGCTCTGGGGCCAACGTCCTGACTTTC.

This clone was observed a few times. The chain links TRBV28 to TRBJ2-7; 12 bases line up with TRBD2. V shed 6 bases, J shed 2 bases, and the junction held 2 bases outside the gene matches. Germline V gene data show CDR1 as MDHEN and CDR2 as SYDVKM. The CDR3 is 14 residues long. This chain's CDR3 is CASSRTSGTYEQYF. Here the CDR3 DNA reads TGTGCCAGCAGCCGGACTAGCGGGACCTACGAGCAGTACTTC.

This clone was observed a handful of times. V is TRBV7-9 and J is TRBJ1-1; TRBD1 aligns across 8 bases. J was trimmed by 3 bases and V by 5 bases; bases with no gene match: 5. The CDR3 runs 14 residues. The V gene's germline CDR1 is SEHNR and CDR2 FQNEAQ (reference sequence). The CDR3 here is CASSPGDRYTEAFF. As DNA, the CDR3 is TGTGCCAGCAGCCCGGGGGACAGGTACACTGAAGCTTTCTTT.

The chain employs TRBV29-1 and TRBJ2-7; weak D call: TRBD1 (6 bases). CDR3 length equals 10 residues. Trimming stripped 6 bases from V and 5 bases from J, with 8 bases between. CDR1 is SQVTM, CDR2 ANQGSEA, per germline. CDR3 in DNA: TGCAGCGTACGGGACAACGAGCAGTACTTC. Translation gives CSVRDNEQYF.

This chain joins TRBV7-2 and TRBJ2-6; D is undetermined. This CDR3 contains 12 residues. The ends were cut back, 3 bases at V and 6 bases at J, with 3 bases in the middle. CDR1 is SGHTA and CDR2 is FQGNSA in the germline V gene. CDR3 sequence reads: CASSFLANVLTF. CDR3 DNA: TGTGCCAGCAGCTTTCTGGCCAACGTCCTGACTTTC.

This clone was observed a handful of times. The J gene is TRBJ2-1, the V gene TRBV4-3; D gene unclear. V lost 1 base to trimming and J lost 4 bases, with 14 bases between them. CDR3 length equals 16 residues. Germline values: CDR1 LGHNA, CDR2 YSLEER. Written as DNA, the CDR3 is TGCGCCAGCAGCCAAGTGTTGGAACCATCTTACAATGAGCAGTTCTTC. Its translation is CASSQVLEPSYNEQFF.

The chain employs TRBV10-3 and TRBJ2-3; D call uncertain. The CDR3 loop spans 11 amino acids. Trimming stripped 4 bases from V and 6 bases from J, with 5 bases between. Germline V lookup: CDR1 ENHRY, CDR2 SYGVKD. CDR3 sequence reads: CAISVWDTQYF. Written as DNA, the CDR3 is TGTGCCATCAGTGTGTGGGATACGCAGTATTTT.

This clone has a handful of counts. CDR3 in amino acids: CARAEPGTGSEKLFF. The CDR3 DNA sequence: TGTGCCAGAGCCGAACCCGGGACAGGATCTGAAAAACTGTTTTTT. V and J are TRBV21-1 and TRBJ1-4; the DNA was not compared with TRBD1, the D call given in the table. TRBV21-1 represents a pseudogene. The CDR3 is 15 amino acids.

J is TRBJ2-5 and V is TRBV6-5; D is possibly TRBD2 (6 bases). The V gene lost 0 bases and the J gene lost 6 bases, with 17 bases spanning the gap. Germline assignment: CDR1 MNHEY and CDR2 SVGAGI. The CDR3 consists of 16 residues. As DNA, the CDR3 is TGTGCCAGCAGTTACTCGGTAGGGGCCGGAGGGCAGACCCAGTACTTC. It yields the protein CASSYSVGAGGQTQYF.